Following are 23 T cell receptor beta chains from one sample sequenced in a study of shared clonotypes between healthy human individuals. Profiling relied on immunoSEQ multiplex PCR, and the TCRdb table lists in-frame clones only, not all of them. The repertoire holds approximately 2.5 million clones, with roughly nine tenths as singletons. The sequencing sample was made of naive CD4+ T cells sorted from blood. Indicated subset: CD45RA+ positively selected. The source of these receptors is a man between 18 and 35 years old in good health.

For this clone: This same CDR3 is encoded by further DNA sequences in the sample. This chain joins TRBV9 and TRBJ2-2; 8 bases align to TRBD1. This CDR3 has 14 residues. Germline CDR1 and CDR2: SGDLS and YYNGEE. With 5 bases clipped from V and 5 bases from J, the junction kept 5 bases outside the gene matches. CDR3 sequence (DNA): TGTGCCAGCAGTCTTACAGGGGGAACCGGGGAGCTGTTTTTT. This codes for CASSLTGGTGELFF.

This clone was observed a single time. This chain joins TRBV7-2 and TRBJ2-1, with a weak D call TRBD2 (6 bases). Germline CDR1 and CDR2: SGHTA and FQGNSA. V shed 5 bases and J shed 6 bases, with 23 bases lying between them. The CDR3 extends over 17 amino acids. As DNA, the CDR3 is TGTGCCAGCAGCCGTTGGGGGGTCGCTCCACACAGCAATGAGCAGTTCTTC. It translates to CASSRWGVAPHSNEQFF.

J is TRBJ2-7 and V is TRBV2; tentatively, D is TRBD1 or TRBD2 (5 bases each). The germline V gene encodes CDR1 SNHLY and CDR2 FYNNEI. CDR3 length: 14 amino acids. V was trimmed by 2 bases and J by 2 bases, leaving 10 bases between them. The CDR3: CASSESQGPYEQYF. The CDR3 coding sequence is TGTGCCAGCAGTGAATCGCAGGGACCCTACGAGCAGTACTTC.

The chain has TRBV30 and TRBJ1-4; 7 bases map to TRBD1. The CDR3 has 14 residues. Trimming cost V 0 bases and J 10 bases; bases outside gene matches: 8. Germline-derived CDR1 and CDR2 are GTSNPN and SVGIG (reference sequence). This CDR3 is CAWSVQGGVGKLFF. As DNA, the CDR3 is TGTGCCTGGAGTGTACAAGGGGGCGTCGGAAAACTGTTTTTT.

Here the CDR3 reads CASSAQQGVNYEQYF. The CDR3 DNA follows: TGTGCCAGCAGTGCTCAACAGGGGGTCAATTACGAGCAGTACTTC. The genes are TRBV6-1 and TRBJ2-7, with 8 bases aligning to TRBD1. CDR1 and CDR2 from the germline V gene are MNHNS and SASEGT. CDR3 length equals 15 residues. V shed 4 bases, J shed 4 bases, and the junction held 9 bases outside the gene matches.

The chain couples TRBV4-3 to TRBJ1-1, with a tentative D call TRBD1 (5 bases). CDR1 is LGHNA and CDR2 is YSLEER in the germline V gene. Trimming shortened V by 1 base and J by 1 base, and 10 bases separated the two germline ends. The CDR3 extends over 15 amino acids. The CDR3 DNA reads TGCGCCAGCAGCCAAGCCCAGGGTCGGAACACTGAAGCTTTCTTT. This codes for CASSQAQGRNTEAFF.

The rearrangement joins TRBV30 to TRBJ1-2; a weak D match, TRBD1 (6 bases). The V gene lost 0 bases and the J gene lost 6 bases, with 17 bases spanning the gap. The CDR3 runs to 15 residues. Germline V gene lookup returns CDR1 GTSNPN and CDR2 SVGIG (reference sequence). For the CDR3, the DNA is TGTGCCTGGAGTGTACTACAGGGAACGGTGGATGGCTACACCTTC. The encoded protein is CAWSVLQGTVDGYTF. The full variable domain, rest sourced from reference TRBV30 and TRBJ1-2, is SQTIHQWPATLVQPVGSPLSLECTVEGTSNPNLYWYRQAAGRGLQLLFYSVGIGQISSEVPQNLSASRPQDRQFILSSKKLLLSDSGFYLCAWSVLQGTVDGYTFGSGTRLTVV.

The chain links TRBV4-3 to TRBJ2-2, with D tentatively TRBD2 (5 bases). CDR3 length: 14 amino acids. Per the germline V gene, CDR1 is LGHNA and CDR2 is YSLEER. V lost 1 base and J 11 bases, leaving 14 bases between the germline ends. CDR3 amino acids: CASSQGRNRGELFF. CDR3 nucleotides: TGCGCCAGCAGCCAAGGACGAAACCGGGGAGAGCTGTTTTTT.

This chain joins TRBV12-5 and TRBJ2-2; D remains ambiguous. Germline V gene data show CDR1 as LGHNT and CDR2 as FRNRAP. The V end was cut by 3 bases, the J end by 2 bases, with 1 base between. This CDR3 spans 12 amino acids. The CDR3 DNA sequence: TGTGCTAGTGGTTTTAACACCGGGGAGCTGTTTTTT. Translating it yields CASGFNTGELFF.

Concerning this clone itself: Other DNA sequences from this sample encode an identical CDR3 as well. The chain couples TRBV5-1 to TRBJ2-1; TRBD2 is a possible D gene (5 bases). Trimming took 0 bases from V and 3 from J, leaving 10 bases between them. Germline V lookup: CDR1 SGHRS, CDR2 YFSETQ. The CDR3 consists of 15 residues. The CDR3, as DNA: TGCGCCAGCAGCTTGGCCCTAACTAGCTACAATGAGCAGTTCTTC. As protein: CASSLALTSYNEQFF.

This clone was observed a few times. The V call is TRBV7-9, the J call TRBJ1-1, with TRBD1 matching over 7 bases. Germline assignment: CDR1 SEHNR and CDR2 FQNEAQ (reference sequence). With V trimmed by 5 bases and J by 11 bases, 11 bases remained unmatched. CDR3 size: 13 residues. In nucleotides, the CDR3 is TGTGCCAGCAGCCTAGAACAGGGGAGAGGTGCTTTCTTT. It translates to CASSLEQGRGAFF.

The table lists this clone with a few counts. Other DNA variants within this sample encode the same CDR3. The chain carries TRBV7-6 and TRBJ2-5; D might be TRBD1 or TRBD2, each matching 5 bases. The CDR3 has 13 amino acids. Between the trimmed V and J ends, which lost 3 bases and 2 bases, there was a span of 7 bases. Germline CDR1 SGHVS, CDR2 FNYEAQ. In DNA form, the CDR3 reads TGTGCCAGCAGCTTGGGACCTCAAGAGACCCAGTACTTC. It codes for CASSLGPQETQYF.

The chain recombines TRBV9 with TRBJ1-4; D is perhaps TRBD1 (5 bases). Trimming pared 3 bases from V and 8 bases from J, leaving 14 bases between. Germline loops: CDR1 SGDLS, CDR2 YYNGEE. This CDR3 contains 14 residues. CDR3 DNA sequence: TGTGCCAGCAGCGAGGGACCGAACGACGAAAAACTGTTTTTT. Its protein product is CASSEGPNDEKLFF. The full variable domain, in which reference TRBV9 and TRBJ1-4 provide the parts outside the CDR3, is DSGVTQTPKHLITATGQRVTLRCSPRSGDLSVYWYQQSLDQGLQFLIQYYNGEERAKGNILERFSAQQFPDLHSELNLSSLELGDSALYFCASSEGPNDEKLFFGSGTQLSVL.

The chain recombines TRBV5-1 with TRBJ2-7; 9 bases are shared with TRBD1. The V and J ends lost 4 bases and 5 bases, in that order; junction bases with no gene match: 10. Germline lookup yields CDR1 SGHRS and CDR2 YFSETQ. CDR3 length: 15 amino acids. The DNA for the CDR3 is TGCGCCAGCAGCCCCGACCGGGACAGGGACCACGAGCAGTACTTC. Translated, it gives CASSPDRDRDHEQYF.

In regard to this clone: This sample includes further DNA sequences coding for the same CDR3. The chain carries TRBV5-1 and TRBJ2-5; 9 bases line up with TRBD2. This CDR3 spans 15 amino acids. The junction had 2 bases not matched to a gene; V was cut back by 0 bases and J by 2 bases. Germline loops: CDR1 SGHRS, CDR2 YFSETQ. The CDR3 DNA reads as TGCGCCAGCAGCTTGGTTCTAGCGGGACAAGAGACCCAGTACTTC. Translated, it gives CASSLVLAGQETQYF.

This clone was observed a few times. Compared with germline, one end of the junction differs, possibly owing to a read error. The DNA of the CDR3 is TGTGCTAGCAGCCCCGGGACAGGAAATAACGAGCAGTACTTC. Residues: CASSPGTGNNEQYF. V is TRBV7-7 and J is TRBJ2-7; 8 bases match TRBD1. The CDR3 runs 14 residues. The germline V gene has CDR1 SSHAT and CDR2 FNYEAQ (reference sequence).

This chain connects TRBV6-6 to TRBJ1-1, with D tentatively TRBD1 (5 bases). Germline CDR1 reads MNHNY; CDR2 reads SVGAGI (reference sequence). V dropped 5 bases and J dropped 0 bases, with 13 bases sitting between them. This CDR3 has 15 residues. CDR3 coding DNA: TGTGCCAGCAGTCCCAGACAGTTACTGAACACTGAAGCTTTCTTT. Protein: CASSPRQLLNTEAFF.

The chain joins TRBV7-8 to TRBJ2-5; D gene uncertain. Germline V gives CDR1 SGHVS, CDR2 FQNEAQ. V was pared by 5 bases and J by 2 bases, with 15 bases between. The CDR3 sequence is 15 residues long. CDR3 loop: CASSLQSELQETQYF. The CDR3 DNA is TGTGCCAGCAGCCTCCAATCCGAATTACAAGAGACCCAGTACTTC.

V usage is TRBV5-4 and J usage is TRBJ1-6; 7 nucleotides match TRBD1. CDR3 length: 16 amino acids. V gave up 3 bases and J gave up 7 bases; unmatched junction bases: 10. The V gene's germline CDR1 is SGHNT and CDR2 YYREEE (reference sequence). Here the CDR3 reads CASSSYPDRVNSPLHF. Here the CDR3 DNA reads TGTGCCAGCAGCTCATACCCCGACAGGGTCAATTCACCCCTCCACTTT.

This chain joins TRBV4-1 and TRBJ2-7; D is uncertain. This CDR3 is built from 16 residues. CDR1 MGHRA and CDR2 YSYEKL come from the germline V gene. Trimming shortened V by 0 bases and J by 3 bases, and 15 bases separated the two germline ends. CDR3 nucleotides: TGCGCCAGCAGCCAAGATATCATTTATACACACTACGAGCAGTACTTC. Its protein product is CASSQDIIYTHYEQYF.

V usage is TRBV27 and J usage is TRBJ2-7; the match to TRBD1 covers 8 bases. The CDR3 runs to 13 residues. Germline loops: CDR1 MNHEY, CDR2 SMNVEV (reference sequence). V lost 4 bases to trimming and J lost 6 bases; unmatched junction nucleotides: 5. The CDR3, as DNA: TGTGCCAGCAGTTCCTCGGACAGGGCCGAGCAGTACTTC. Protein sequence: CASSSSDRAEQYF.

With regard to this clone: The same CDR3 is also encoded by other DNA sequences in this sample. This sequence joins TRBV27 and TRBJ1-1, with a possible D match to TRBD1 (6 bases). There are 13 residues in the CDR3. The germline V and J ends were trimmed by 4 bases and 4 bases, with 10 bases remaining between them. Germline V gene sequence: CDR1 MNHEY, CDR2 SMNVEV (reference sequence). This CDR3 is CASSSRGSTEAFF. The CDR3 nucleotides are TGTGCCAGCAGTTCCAGGGGAAGCACTGAAGCTTTCTTT.

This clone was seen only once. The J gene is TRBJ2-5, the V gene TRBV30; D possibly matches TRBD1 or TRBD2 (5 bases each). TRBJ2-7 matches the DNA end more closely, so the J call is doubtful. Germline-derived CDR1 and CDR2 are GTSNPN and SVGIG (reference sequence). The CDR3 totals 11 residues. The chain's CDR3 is CAWGDGYEQYF. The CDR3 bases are TGTGCCTGGGGGGACGGATACGAGCAGTACTTC.